The 27 T cell receptor beta chains below were found in one sample sequenced in a study of identifying expanded T cells in peripheral blood (dated by TCRdb to about 2019). Libraries came from the immunoSEQ multiplex PCR assay. In TCRdb, the immuneACCESS table is reduced to in-frame sequences with V and J assigned. These tables do not hold every clone; where another copy was compared, an unresolved V gene accounts for under half, and the others remain unexplained. This sample comprises some 90,000 clones, roughly 91% of them detected only once. 19% of the sample belongs to the ten largest clones. The specimen sequenced was blood. The receptors stem from a person aged 18-70 years in good health.

V is TRBV4-3 and J is TRBJ2-7; 9 nucleotides match TRBD1. The germline CDR1 and CDR2 sequences are LGHNA and YSLEER. V shed 4 bases and J 3 bases; nucleotides not matched to a gene: 4. The CDR3 spans 14 residues. CDR3 DNA sequence: TGCGCCAGCAGCCGCGGGACAGGGTACTACGAGCAGTACTTC. Its protein product is CASSRGTGYYEQYF.

The chain is built from TRBV2 and TRBJ2-1; either TRBD1 or TRBD2 may supply D (5 bases each). With 8 bases removed from V and 4 bases from J, the gap between germline ends came to 9 bases. The CDR3 has 12 residues. CDR1 and CDR2 (germline): SNHLY, FYNNEI. The CDR3 reads CASHGGYNEQFF. CDR3 in DNA: TGTGCCAGCCATGGGGGTTACAATGAGCAGTTCTTC.

The chain employs TRBV10-3 and TRBJ2-6; D is possibly TRBD1 (6 bases). CDR1 and CDR2 from the germline V gene are ENHRY and SYGVKD. V lost 7 bases, J lost 0 bases, and 19 bases lay in between. This CDR3 is 18 amino acids long. The CDR3 sequence: CAITPGQGTFSGANVLTF. The CDR3 DNA sequence: TGTGCCATCACCCCTGGGCAGGGGACGTTCTCTGGGGCCAACGTCCTGACTTTC.

This rearrangement joins TRBV7-2 to TRBJ2-6, with TRBD2 matching over 11 bases. Germline-derived CDR1 and CDR2 are SGHTA and FQGNSA. CDR3 size: 19 residues. V was pared by 0 bases and J by 0 bases, with 4 bases of the junction left unmatched. CDR3 nucleotide sequence: TGTGCCAGCAGCTTAGCGATCCTAGCGGGGGGCTCTGGGGCCAACGTCCTGACTTTC. The encoded protein is CASSLAILAGGSGANVLTF.

The gene calls are TRBV11-3 and TRBJ2-1; D gene unclear. Germline assignment: CDR1 SGHNT and CDR2 YENEEA. The CDR3 has 13 amino acids. The V and J ends lost 1 base and 6 bases respectively, with 7 bases between them. The CDR3 DNA reads TGTGCCAGCAGCTTAGCACCCCTCAATGAGCAGTTCTTC. It codes for CASSLAPLNEQFF.

The chain employs TRBV5-4 and TRBJ2-1, with D tentatively TRBD1 (6 bases). The CDR3 contains 14 residues. CDR1 and CDR2 from the germline V gene are SGHNT and YYREEE (reference sequence). Between the trimmed V and J ends, which lost 4 bases and 1 base, there was a span of 9 bases. CDR3 DNA: TGTGCCAGCAGCCGGCAGGGGTCCTACAATGAGCAGTTCTTC. Amino acids: CASSRQGSYNEQFF.

The V call is TRBV28, the J call TRBJ1-2, with 8 bases identical to TRBD1. Per the germline V gene, CDR1 is MDHEN and CDR2 is SYDVKM. Trimming cost V 5 bases and J 3 bases; bases outside gene matches: 2. This CDR3 has 13 amino acids. Written as DNA, the CDR3 is TGTGCCAGCAGTCAGACAGGGGACTATGGCTACACCTTC. Amino acids: CASSQTGDYGYTF.

The rearrangement joins TRBV23-1 to TRBJ2-7; D gene ambiguous. TRBV23-1 is an ORF; its function is uncertain. Trimming cost V 7 bases and J 2 bases, with 9 bases left between them. The CDR3 sequence is 12 residues long. The CDR3 region is CASMGSTYEQYF. As DNA, the CDR3 is TGCGCCAGCATGGGCAGCACCTACGAGCAGTACTTC.

V and J are TRBV28 and TRBJ1-1; tentative D call: TRBD1 (5 bases). The germline V gene has CDR1 MDHEN and CDR2 SYDVKM. CDR3 length: 16 amino acids. With 5 bases removed from V and 0 bases from J, the gap between germline ends came to 16 bases. Here the CDR3 reads CASSPIRKGLNTEAFF. CDR3 DNA: TGTGCCAGCAGTCCTATTAGAAAGGGGTTGAACACTGAAGCTTTCTTT.

About this clone: A much larger clone sits a single nucleotide away, making a read error possible. The CDR3 is CANSLDRTGDGYTF. CDR3 coding DNA: TGTGCCAACAGCTTAGATCGGACAGGGGATGGCTACACCTTC. The V and J genes are TRBV11-2 and TRBJ1-2; TRBD1 agrees at 9 bases. Germline lookup yields CDR1 SGHAT and CDR2 FQNNGV. This CDR3 contains 14 residues.

The chain couples TRBV19 to TRBJ2-1; weak D call: TRBD2 (5 bases). The CDR3 extends over 14 amino acids. CDR1 and CDR2 (germline): LNHDA, SQIVND (reference sequence). Between the trimmed V and J ends, which lost 4 bases and 9 bases, there was a span of 16 bases. Written as DNA, the CDR3 is TGTGCCAGTAGTACGGGCTTCGCGGGCGGTGAGCAGTTCTTC. It codes for CASSTGFAGGEQFF.

CDR3 DNA: TGCGCCAGCAGCTTCCGGGGGTGGAACACCGGGGAGCTGTTTTTT. It translates to CASSFRGWNTGELFF. The rearrangement links TRBV5-1 to TRBJ2-2, with D tentatively TRBD2 (6 bases). V gave up 2 bases and J gave up 1 base, with 9 bases separating them. The CDR3 has 15 amino acids. Germline V gene data show CDR1 as SGHRS and CDR2 as YFSETQ.

The CDR3 here is CASSLRPGYTF. The CDR3, as DNA: TGTGCCAGCAGCCTTCGTCCTGGCTACACCTTC. The chain carries TRBV11-2 and TRBJ1-2; D is undetermined. The CDR3 is made up of 11 amino acids. V lost 5 bases, J lost 7 bases, and 8 bases lay in between. The germline gives CDR1 SGHAT, CDR2 FQNNGV. Together with reference TRBV11-2 and TRBJ1-2, the CDR3 gives the full variable domain: EAGVAQSPRYKIIEKRQSVAFWCNPISGHATLYWYQQILGQGPKLLIQFQNNGVVDDSQLPKDRFSAERLKGVDSTLKIQPAKLEDSAVYLCASSLRPGYTFGSGTRLTVV.

This chain joins TRBV4-3 and TRBJ2-7; D is perhaps TRBD1 or TRBD2 (6 bases each). Germline lookup yields CDR1 LGHNA and CDR2 YSLEER. There are 18 residues in the CDR3. Trimming shortened V by 0 bases and J by 3 bases, and 21 bases separated the two germline ends. The CDR3 protein is CASSQDWRTRGLNYEQYF. CDR3 bases: TGCGCCAGCAGCCAAGATTGGAGAACCCGGGGGCTAAACTACGAGCAGTACTTC.

The CDR3 reads CASSSSPYLGTEAFF. The CDR3 coding sequence is TGTGCCAGCAGCTCATCGCCCTATTTAGGTACTGAAGCTTTCTTT. The rearrangement links TRBV9 to TRBJ1-1; D not resolved. Germline CDR1 SGDLS, CDR2 YYNGEE. Trimming removed 4 bases at V and 5 bases at J, with 18 bases between. The length of the CDR3 is 15 residues.

The chain recombines TRBV19 with TRBJ1-4, with no clear D. V lost 8 bases, J lost 8 bases, and 15 bases lay in between. This CDR3 has 13 amino acids. The germline V gene has CDR1 LNHDA and CDR2 SQIVND (reference sequence). The CDR3 is CASRWGEGEKLFF. The CDR3 DNA reads as TGTGCCAGTCGCTGGGGTGAGGGAGAAAAACTGTTTTTT.

The gene calls are TRBV15 and TRBJ1-3; D is unclear. Deletions cut 0 bases from V and 0 bases from J, with 6 bases between. The CDR3 is 15 amino acids. The germline V gene encodes CDR1 LNHNV and CDR2 YYDKDF (reference sequence). CDR3 sequence (DNA): TGTGCCACCAGCAGAGACGGAAGCTCTGGAAACACCATATATTTT. Translated: CATSRDGSSGNTIYF.

V and J are TRBV4-3 and TRBJ2-3, with 9 bases fitting TRBD1. The CDR3 extends over 16 amino acids. The ends lost 0 bases at V and 4 bases at J; junction bases unmatched: 5. The V gene's germline CDR1 is LGHNA and CDR2 YSLEER. The CDR3: CASSQDTGGGSDTQYF. The CDR3 bases are TGCGCCAGCAGCCAAGATACAGGGGGCGGATCAGATACGCAGTATTTT.

The rearrangement uses TRBV6-1 and TRBJ2-5; D unresolved. Germline CDR1 is MNHNS and CDR2 is SASEGT. This CDR3 is 15 amino acids long. Trimming took 7 bases from V and 1 from J, leaving 16 bases between them. CDR3 sequence reads: CASNLLAGPQETQYF. CDR3 bases: TGTGCCAGCAATCTCTTGGCTGGTCCCCAAGAGACCCAGTACTTC.

The chain links TRBV30 to TRBJ2-7, with 10 bases that match TRBD1. The CDR3 extends over 14 amino acids. Unmatched junction bases numbered 6, after V lost 3 bases and J lost 4 bases. Germline V gene lookup returns CDR1 GTSNPN and CDR2 SVGIG (reference sequence). The CDR3 spells CAWSGQGGKYEQYF. The CDR3 nucleotides are TGTGCCTGGAGCGGACAGGGGGGTAAATACGAGCAGTACTTC.

V gene TRBV6-5 combines with J gene TRBJ1-2, with D possibly matching TRBD1 (6 bases). CDR3 size: 13 residues. The germline V and J ends were trimmed by 5 bases and 5 bases, with 12 bases remaining between them. Germline V CDR1 and CDR2: MNHEY, SVGAGI. CDR3 sequence: CASSPDRGYGYTF. The CDR3 coding sequence is TGTGCCAGCAGTCCGGACAGAGGATATGGCTACACCTTC.

The chain couples TRBV2 to TRBJ2-2, with 10 positions matching TRBD2. Germline V gene lookup returns CDR1 SNHLY and CDR2 FYNNEI. Trimming at V came to 3 bases and at J to 5 bases, leaving 6 bases not matched to a gene. The CDR3 consists of 16 residues. The CDR3 sequence is CASSDSGGANTGELFF. The CDR3 DNA follows: TGTGCCAGCAGTGACAGCGGGGGGGCTAATACCGGGGAGCTGTTTTTT.

This clone was counted a single time. CDR3 loop: CASSSGTGANVLTF. The CDR3 DNA follows: TGTGCCAGCAGCTCAGGTACCGGGGCCAACGTCCTGACTTTC. This chain uses TRBV5-6 with TRBJ2-6; D ambiguous. V dropped 3 bases and J dropped 4 bases, with 8 bases sitting between them. Germline V gene lookup returns CDR1 SGHDT and CDR2 YYEEEE. This CDR3 has 14 residues.

This sequence joins TRBV7-2 and TRBJ1-1; D is ambiguous. This CDR3 comprises 13 residues. Looked up from germline, CDR1 is SGHTA and CDR2 is FQGNSA. V gave up 1 base and J gave up 0 bases, with 3 bases separating them. CDR3 sequence: CASSLGMNTEAFF. The CDR3 DNA follows: TGTGCCAGCAGCTTAGGGATGAACACTGAAGCTTTCTTT.

This rearrangement joins TRBV4-1 to TRBJ2-2, with D hard to call. Germline values: CDR1 MGHRA, CDR2 YSYEKL. The length of the CDR3 is 14 residues. V lost 6 bases and J lost 1, with 9 bases in between. CDR3 in DNA: TGCGCCAGCAGTAGACCAGAGAACACCGGGGAGCTGTTTTTT. Translated, it gives CASSRPENTGELFF.

Only one count was recorded for this clone. The V gene is TRBV10-1, the J gene TRBJ2-2; 8 nucleotides line up with TRBD2. CDR1 and CDR2 from the germline V gene are WNHNN and SYGVQD (reference sequence). The CDR3 extends over 15 amino acids. J gave up 5 bases and V 3 bases, and 5 bases lay outside the gene matches. CDR3 sequence reads: CASSDAGGRTGELFF. The CDR3 DNA sequence: TGCGCCAGCAGTGATGCGGGGGGAAGAACCGGGGAGCTGTTTTTT.

The genes are TRBV11-2 and TRBJ2-5, with D possibly being TRBD1 (6 bases). Looked up from germline, CDR1 is SGHAT and CDR2 is FQNNGV. The CDR3 spans 15 residues. V lost 2 bases and J 10 bases, leaving 20 bases between the germline ends. The CDR3 coding sequence is TGTGCCAGCAGCTTAAATGGGGGCTTCCCAAGGGGCCAGTACTTC. Its protein is CASSLNGGFPRGQYF.